The 11 T cell receptor beta chains in this list originate from one sample, sequenced in a study of identical twins (dated by TCRdb to 2016 to 2017). Library generation was performed with 5' RACE. Sequencing was performed on an Illumina HiSeq 2000. TCRdb reanalyzed the raw reads on its own, using fastp at Q25 for trimming and MiXCR for clone calling, and kept in-frame beta chains. Entries that share a CDR3 protein sequence are merged under the most common genes and DNA. This sample comprises hundreds of thousands of distinct CDR3 sequences, 7.5% of them detected only once. Around 1.8% of the sample lies in the top ten. This sample also appeared in a second study, on yellow fever vaccine responses in identical twins.

Material for sequencing was memory (CD45RO+) T cells sorted from blood. Interpreted using the paper, the cell subset or site label stands for: CD45RO+ enriched T cells. These receptors were collected from a woman aged 18-29 years in good health.

The chain employs TRBV7-2 and TRBJ1-5; D not resolved. V was pared by 7 bases and J by 1 base, with 11 bases between. Germline V gene data show CDR1 as SGHTA and CDR2 as FQGNSA. There are 14 residues in the CDR3. CDR3 sequence reads: CASTGGLSNQPQHF. DNA for the CDR3: TGTGCCAGCACAGGTGGGCTGAGCAATCAGCCCCAGCATTTT.

This clonotype has a handful of counts. The chain employs TRBV20-1 and TRBJ2-7, with 8 bases aligning to TRBD1. The CDR3 is 14 amino acids. V shed 2 bases, J shed 2 bases, and the junction held 5 bases outside the gene matches. Germline V gives CDR1 DFQATT, CDR2 SNEGSKA (reference sequence). The CDR3 sequence is CSARRQGATYEQYF. CDR3 DNA: TGCAGTGCTAGACGGCAGGGGGCGACCTACGAGCAGTACTTC.

This clonotype was detected only once. Its ends do not fully match the called genes, so a read error is possible. V and J are TRBV7-7 and TRBJ2-5, with 10 bases aligning to TRBD1. CDR1 and CDR2 from the germline V gene are SSHAT and FNYEAQ (reference sequence). The length of the CDR3 is 15 residues. CDR3 sequence reads: CASSPTGTGEETQYF. The DNA of the CDR3 is TGTGCTAGCAGTCCGACCGGGACAGGGGAAGAGACCCAGTACTTC.

This clonotype was counted many times. V usage is TRBV7-8 and J usage is TRBJ1-4, with 7 bases lining up with TRBD1. Germline V gene lookup returns CDR1 SGHVS and CDR2 FQNEAQ. CDR3 length: 13 amino acids. The trim removed 5 bases at V and 7 bases at J, leaving 4 bases unmatched. The CDR3 is CASSPGTAEKLFF. The DNA of the CDR3 is TGTGCCAGCAGCCCCGGGACAGCTGAAAAACTGTTTTTT.

In its sample, this clonotype was seen many times. The chain is built from TRBV29-1 and TRBJ2-3; D may match TRBD1 or TRBD2 (6 bases each). The CDR3 extends over 14 amino acids. Germline V gene data show CDR1 as SQVTM and CDR2 as ANQGSEA. CDR3 nucleotide sequence: TGCAGTGGGGGGACACACGCTAGCACAGATACGCAGTATTTT. Protein: CSGGTHASTDTQYF.

Many counts were recorded for this clonotype. This chain links TRBV3-1 with TRBJ2-2; 7 nucleotides agree with TRBD2. V lost 4 bases to trimming and J lost 0 bases; unmatched junction nucleotides: 2. The CDR3 spans 15 residues. Germline CDR1 reads LGHDT; CDR2 reads YNNKEL (reference sequence). The CDR3, as DNA: TGTGCCAGCAGCCCTCGGGGGGCGAACACCGGGGAGCTGTTTTTT. It translates to CASSPRGANTGELFF.

This clonotype was seen a handful of times. J is TRBJ2-1 and V is TRBV11-3; no firm D call. V was shortened by 3 bases and J by 5 bases, with 8 bases between the two germline ends. Germline V gene data show CDR1 as SGHNT and CDR2 as YENEEA. This CDR3 spans 13 amino acids. The CDR3 nucleotides are TGTGCCAGCAGCTTTGGGGTGAACAATGAGCAGTTCTTC. Amino acid sequence: CASSFGVNNEQFF.

Only a few counts were recorded for this clonotype. The chain is built from TRBV5-1 and TRBJ2-3; 8 bases fit TRBD2. The V segment lost 3 bases and the J segment 1 base; nucleotides outside the gene matches: 7. Germline CDR1 SGHRS, CDR2 YFSETQ. The CDR3 has 16 amino acids. The CDR3 sequence: CASSWAGGVGTDTQYF. Here the CDR3 DNA reads TGCGCCAGCAGCTGGGCCGGGGGGGTTGGCACAGATACGCAGTATTTT.

The chain carries TRBV28 and TRBJ1-2, with TRBD1 matching over 7 bases. V shed 8 bases, J shed 2 bases, and the junction held 5 bases outside the gene matches. There are 13 residues in the CDR3. Germline-derived CDR1 and CDR2 are MDHEN and SYDVKM. The CDR3 DNA follows: TGTGCCAGCGGCGGGACAGTAAACTATGGCTACACCTTC. This sequence encodes CASGGTVNYGYTF.

The chain employs TRBV10-2 and TRBJ1-4; D is uncertain. Germline values: CDR1 WSHSY, CDR2 SAAADI. Trimming removed 7 bases at V and 5 bases at J, with 17 bases between. The CDR3 contains 15 residues. CDR3 loop: CASKPEGGNNEKLFF. DNA of the CDR3: TGCGCCAGCAAGCCTGAGGGTGGGAACAATGAAAAACTGTTTTTT.

This clonotype was detected ten times or more. The CDR3 reads CASGRDRPRDLFF. The CDR3 DNA is TGTGCCAGCGGGAGAGACCGGCCCAGAGATCTGTTTTTT. This chain uses TRBV2 with TRBJ1-4; D is unresolved. Germline CDR1 reads SNHLY; CDR2 reads FYNNEI. With 8 bases removed from V and 14 bases from J, the gap between germline ends came to 21 bases. This CDR3 region has 13 residues.